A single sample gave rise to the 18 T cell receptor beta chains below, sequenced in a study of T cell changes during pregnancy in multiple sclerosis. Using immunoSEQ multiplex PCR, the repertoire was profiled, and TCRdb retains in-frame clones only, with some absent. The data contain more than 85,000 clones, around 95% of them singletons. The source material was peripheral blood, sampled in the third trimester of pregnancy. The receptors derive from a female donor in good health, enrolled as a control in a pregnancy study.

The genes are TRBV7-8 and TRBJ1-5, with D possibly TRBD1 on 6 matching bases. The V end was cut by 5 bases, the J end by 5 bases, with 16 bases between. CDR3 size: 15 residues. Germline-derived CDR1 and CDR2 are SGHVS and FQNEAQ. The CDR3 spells CASSPRTEGDQPQHF. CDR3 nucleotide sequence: TGTGCCAGCAGCCCCCGGACAGAAGGGGATCAGCCCCAGCATTTT.

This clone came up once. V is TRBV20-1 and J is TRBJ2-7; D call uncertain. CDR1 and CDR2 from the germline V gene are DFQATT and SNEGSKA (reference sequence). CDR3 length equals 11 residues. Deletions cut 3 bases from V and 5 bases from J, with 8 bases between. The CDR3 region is CSASFDNEQYF. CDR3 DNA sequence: TGCAGTGCTAGTTTTGACAACGAGCAGTACTTC.

The CDR3 DNA follows: TGTGCCAGCAGCTTATTGACAGGGGCGAACACTGAAGCTTTCTTT. Protein sequence: CASSLLTGANTEAFF. The chain couples TRBV11-2 to TRBJ1-1; 8 nucleotides agree with TRBD1. The V segment lost 2 bases and the J segment 1 base; nucleotides outside the gene matches: 3. The germline gives CDR1 SGHAT, CDR2 FQNNGV. This CDR3 is built from 15 residues.

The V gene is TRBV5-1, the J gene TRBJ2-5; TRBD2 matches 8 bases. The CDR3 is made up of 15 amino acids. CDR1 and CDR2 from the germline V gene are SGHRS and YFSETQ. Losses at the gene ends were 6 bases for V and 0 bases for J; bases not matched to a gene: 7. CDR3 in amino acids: CASTLRGGYQETQYF. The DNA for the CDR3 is TGCGCCAGCACCCTCCGGGGGGGCTACCAAGAGACCCAGTACTTC.

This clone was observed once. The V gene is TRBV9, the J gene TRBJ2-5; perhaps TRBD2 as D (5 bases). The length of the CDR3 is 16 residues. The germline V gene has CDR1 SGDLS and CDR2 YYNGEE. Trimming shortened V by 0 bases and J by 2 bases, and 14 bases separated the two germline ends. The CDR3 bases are TGTGCCAGCAGCGTAGATTCCGGGGTACTACAAGAGACCCAGTACTTC. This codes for CASSVDSGVLQETQYF.

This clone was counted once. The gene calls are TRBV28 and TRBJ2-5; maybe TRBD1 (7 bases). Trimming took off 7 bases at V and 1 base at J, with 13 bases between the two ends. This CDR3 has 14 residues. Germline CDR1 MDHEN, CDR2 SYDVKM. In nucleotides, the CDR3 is TGTGCCAGCACCTCGCGGGACAGCCAAGAGACCCAGTACTTC. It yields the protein CASTSRDSQETQYF.

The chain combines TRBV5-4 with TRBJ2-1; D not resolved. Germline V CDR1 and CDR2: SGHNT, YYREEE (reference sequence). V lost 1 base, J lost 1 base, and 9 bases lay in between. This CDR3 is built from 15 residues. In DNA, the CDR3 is TGTGCCAGCAGCTTGTCTACCGGTTCCTACAATGAGCAGTTCTTC. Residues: CASSLSTGSYNEQFF.

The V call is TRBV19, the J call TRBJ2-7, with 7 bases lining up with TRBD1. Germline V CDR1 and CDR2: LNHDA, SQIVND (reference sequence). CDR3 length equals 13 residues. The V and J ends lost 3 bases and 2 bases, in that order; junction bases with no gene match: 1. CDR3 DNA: TGTGCCAGTAGTATTGGACAGGCCTACGAGCAGTACTTC. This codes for CASSIGQAYEQYF.

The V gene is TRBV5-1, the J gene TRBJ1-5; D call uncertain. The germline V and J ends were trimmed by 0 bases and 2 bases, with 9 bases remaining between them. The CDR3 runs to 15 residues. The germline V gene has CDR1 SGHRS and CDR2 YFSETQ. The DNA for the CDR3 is TGCGCCAGCAGCTTGGACGGTATGGGCAATCAGCCCCAGCATTTT. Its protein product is CASSLDGMGNQPQHF. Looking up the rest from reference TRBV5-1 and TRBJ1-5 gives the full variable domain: KAGVTQTPRYLIKTRGQQVTLSCSPISGHRSVSWYQQTPGQGLQFLFEYFSETQRNKGNFPGRFSGRQFSNSRSEMNVSTLELGDSALYLCASSLDGMGNQPQHFGDGTRLSIL.

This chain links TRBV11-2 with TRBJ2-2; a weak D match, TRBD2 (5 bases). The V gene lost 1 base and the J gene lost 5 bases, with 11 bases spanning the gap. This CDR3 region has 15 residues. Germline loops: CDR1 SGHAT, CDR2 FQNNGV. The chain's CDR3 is CASSLVGGLTGELFF. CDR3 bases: TGTGCCAGCAGCTTAGTTGGAGGATTGACCGGGGAGCTGTTTTTT.

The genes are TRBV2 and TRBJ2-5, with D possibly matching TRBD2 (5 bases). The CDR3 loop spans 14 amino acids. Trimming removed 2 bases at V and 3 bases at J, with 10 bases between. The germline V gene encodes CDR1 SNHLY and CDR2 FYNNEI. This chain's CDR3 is CASSELGVEETQYF. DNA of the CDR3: TGTGCCAGCAGTGAACTCGGGGTGGAAGAGACCCAGTACTTC.

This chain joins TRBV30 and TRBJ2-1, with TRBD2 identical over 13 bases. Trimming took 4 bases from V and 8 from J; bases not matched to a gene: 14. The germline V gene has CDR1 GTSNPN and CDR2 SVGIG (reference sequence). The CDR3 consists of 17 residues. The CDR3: CAWTPRSGLAGLYEQFF. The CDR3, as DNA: TGTGCCTGGACCCCCCGTTCGGGACTAGCGGGATTGTATGAGCAGTTCTTC. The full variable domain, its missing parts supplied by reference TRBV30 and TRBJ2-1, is SQTIHQWPATLVQPVGSPLSLECTVEGTSNPNLYWYRQAAGRGLQLLFYSVGIGQISSEVPQNLSASRPQDRQFILSSKKLLLSDSGFYLCAWTPRSGLAGLYEQFFGPGTRLTVL.

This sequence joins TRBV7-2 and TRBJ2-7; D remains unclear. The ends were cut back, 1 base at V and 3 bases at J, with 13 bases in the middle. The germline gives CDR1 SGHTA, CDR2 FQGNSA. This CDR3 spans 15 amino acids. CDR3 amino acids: CASSLVDFLNYEQYF. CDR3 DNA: TGTGCCAGCAGCTTAGTAGACTTCCTCAACTACGAGCAGTACTTC.

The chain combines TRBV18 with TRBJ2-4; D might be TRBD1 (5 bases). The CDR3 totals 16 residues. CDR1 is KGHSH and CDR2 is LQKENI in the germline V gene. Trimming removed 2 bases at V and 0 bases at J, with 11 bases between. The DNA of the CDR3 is TGTGCCAGCTCACCAGCCAGGGTCCTAGCCAAAAACATTCAGTACTTC. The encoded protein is CASSPARVLAKNIQYF.

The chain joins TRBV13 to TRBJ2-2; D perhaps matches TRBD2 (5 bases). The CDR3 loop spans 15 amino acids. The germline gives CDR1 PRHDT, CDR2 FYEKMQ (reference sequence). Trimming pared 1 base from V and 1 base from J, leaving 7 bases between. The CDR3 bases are TGTGCCAGCAGCTTAGCGGAGGTGAACACCGGGGAGCTGTTTTTT. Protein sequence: CASSLAEVNTGELFF.

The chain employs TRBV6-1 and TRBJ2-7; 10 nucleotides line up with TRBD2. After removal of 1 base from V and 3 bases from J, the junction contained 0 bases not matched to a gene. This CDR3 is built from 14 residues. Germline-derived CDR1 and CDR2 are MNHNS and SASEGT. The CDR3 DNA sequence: TGTGCCAGCAGTGAAGGACTAGCGGGCTACGAGCAGTACTTC. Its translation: CASSEGLAGYEQYF.

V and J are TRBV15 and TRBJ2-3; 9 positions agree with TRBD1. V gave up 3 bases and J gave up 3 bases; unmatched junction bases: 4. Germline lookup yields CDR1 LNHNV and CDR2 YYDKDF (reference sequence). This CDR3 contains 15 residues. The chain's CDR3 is CATSSRDRVTDTQYF. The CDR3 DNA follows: TGTGCCACCAGCAGCCGGGACAGGGTGACAGATACGCAGTATTTT.

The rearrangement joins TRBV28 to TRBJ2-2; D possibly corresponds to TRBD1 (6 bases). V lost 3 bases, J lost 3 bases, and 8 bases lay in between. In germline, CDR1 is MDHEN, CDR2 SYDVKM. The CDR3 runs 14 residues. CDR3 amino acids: CASSLAGDTGELFF. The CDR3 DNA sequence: TGTGCCAGCAGTTTGGCAGGGGACACCGGGGAGCTGTTTTTT.